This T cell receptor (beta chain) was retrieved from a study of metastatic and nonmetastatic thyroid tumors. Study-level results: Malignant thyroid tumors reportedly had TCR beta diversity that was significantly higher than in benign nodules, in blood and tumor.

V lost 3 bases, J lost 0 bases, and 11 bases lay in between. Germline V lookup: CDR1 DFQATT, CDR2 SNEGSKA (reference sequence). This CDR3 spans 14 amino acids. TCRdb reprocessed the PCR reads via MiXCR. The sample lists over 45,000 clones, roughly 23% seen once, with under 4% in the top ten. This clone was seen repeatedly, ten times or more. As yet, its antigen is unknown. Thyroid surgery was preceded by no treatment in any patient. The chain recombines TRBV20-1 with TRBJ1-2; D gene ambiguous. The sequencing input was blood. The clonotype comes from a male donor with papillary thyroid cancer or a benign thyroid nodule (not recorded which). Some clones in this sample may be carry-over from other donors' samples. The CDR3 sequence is CSARDTRANYGYTF. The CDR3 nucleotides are TGCAGTGCTAGGGATACGAGGGCTAACTATGGCTACACCTTC.